A selection of T cell receptor beta chains follows, all from one sample in a study of early T cells in non-severe SARS-CoV-2 infection. TCRdb redid the calling of the 5' RACE reads with MiXCR, one entry per CDR3 protein. Here the sample spans tens of thousands of distinct CDR3 sequences, around 4% being singletons. Input material: whole blood. These receptors were obtained from an adult who was a healthcare worker with PCR-confirmed SARS-CoV-2 infection or an uninfected control (not recorded which). Each CDR3 is given with its conserved first and last residue. The D gene is left open where the match is weak. A row's size may be missing; if present it is once, few, many or a size class.

d_gene | abundance | j_gene | v_gene | CDR3aa | CDR3nt
NA | few | TRBJ2-7 | TRBV28 | CASSSPRGSGKSSYEQYF | TGTGCCAGCAGTTCACCCCGAGGTAGCGGCAAGAGCTCCTACGAGCAGTACTTC
NA | many | TRBJ2-2 | TRBV7-6 | CASSLAWGQGNTGELFF | TGTGCCAGCAGCTTAGCGTGGGGACAAGGCAACACCGGGGAGCTGTTTTTT
NA | few | TRBJ2-7 | TRBV7-9 | CASSPDSSEYF | TGTGCCAGCAGCCCGGACAGTTCTGAGTACTTC
NA | many | TRBJ2-3 | TRBV5-1 | CASTSITQYF | TGCGCCAGCACCTCTATTACGCAGTATTTT
TRBD1 | few | TRBJ1-2 | TRBV28 | CASTRQGASYGYTF | TGTGCCAGCACTCGGCAGGGGGCGAGCTATGGCTACACCTTC
TRBD1 | few | TRBJ2-4 | TRBV6-2/TRBV6-3 | CASNGRGGNGIQYF | TGTGCCAGCAATGGCAGAGGGGGCAACGGCATTCAGTACTTC
TRBD2 | NA | TRBJ2-1 | TRBV7-9 | CASSLSPGLAGEYNEQFF | TGTGCCAGCAGCTTGTCACCGGGACTAGCGGGAGAATACAATGAGCAGTTCTTC
NA | many | TRBJ1-1 | TRBV7-2 | CASSPHTGRAEAFF | TGTGCCAGCAGCCCGCACACAGGTCGCGCTGAAGCTTTCTTT
TRBD1 | few | TRBJ2-4 | TRBV20-1 | CSARDPQGLAKNIQYF | TGCAGTGCTAGAGATCCACAGGGGCTGGCCAAAAACATTCAGTACTTC
NA | many | TRBJ2-7 | TRBV7-9 | CASSPAAGSYEQYF | TGTGCCAGCAGCCCCGCCGCGGGGAGCTACGAGCAGTACTTC
NA | few | TRBJ1-2 | TRBV7-8 | CASSSSTHSPGIGYTF | TGTGCCAGCAGCTCGTCAACCCATTCCCCGGGGATTGGCTACACCTTC
NA | many | TRBJ1-3 | TRBV6-5 | CASSYSISGNTIYF | TGTGCCAGCAGTTACTCGATTTCTGGAAACACCATATATTTT
NA | medium-sized | TRBJ1-1 | TRBV29-1 | CSGNRDWGTNTEAFF | TGCAGCGGGAACAGGGATTGGGGAACGAACACTGAAGCTTTCTTT
NA | many | TRBJ2-7 | TRBV20-1 | CSASKSSLQNYEQYF | TGCAGTGCTAGCAAGTCTAGTCTACAGAACTACGAGCAGTACTTC
TRBD1 | many | TRBJ2-1 | TRBV4-3 | CASSQDTDRGLNEQFF | TGCGCCAGCAGCCAAGATACGGACAGGGGGCTAAATGAGCAGTTCTTC
NA | NA | TRBJ2-3 | TRBV11-2 | CASSRGHTDTQYF | TGTGCCAGCAGCCGGGGTCACACAGATACGCAGTATTTT
TRBD1 | many | TRBJ2-3 | TRBV10-3 | CAISEFGQGASTDTQYF | TGTGCCATCAGTGAGTTTGGACAGGGGGCAAGCACAGATACGCAGTATTTT
TRBD1 | NA | TRBJ2-3 | TRBV30 | CAWSQTGTDTQYF | TGTGCCTGGAGTCAGACAGGGACAGATACGCAGTATTTT
NA | NA | TRBJ2-3 | TRBV29-1 | CSAEGDYTDTQYF | TGCAGCGCAGAAGGGGATTATACCGATACGCAGTATTTT
TRBD2 | NA | TRBJ2-3 | TRBV28 | CASSRPSSGHLTDTQYF | TGTGCCAGCAGCCGCCCTTCTAGCGGGCACCTCACAGATACGCAGTATTTT
NA | few | TRBJ2-3 | TRBV25-1 | CASREDSDTQYF | TGTGCCAGCAGGGAGGACTCAGATACGCAGTATTTT
TRBD2 | many | TRBJ2-2 | TRBV7-8 | CASKVFELAGAGELFF | TGTGCCAGCAAGGTGTTCGAACTAGCGGGAGCCGGGGAGCTGTTTTTT
NA | many | TRBJ2-1 | TRBV2 | CASSESERKQFF | TGTGCCAGCAGTGAAAGTGAGCGGAAGCAGTTCTTC
NA | many | TRBJ2-1 | TRBV10-2 | CASSGRDRSYNEQFF | TGCGCCAGCAGTGGGCGGGACCGCTCCTACAATGAGCAGTTCTTC
NA | many | TRBJ1-2 | TRBV10-3 | CAISESEENYGYTF | TGTGCCATCAGTGAGTCAGAGGAGAACTATGGCTACACCTTC